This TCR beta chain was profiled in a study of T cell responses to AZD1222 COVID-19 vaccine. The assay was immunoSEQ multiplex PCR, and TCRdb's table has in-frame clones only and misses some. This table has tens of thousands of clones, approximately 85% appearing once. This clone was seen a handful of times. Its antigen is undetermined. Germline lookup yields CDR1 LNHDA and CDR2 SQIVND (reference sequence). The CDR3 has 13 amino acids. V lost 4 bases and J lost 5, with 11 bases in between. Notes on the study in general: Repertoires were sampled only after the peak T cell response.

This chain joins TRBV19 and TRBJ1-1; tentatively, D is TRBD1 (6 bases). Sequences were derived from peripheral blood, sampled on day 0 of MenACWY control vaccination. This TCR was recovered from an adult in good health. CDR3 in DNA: TGTGCCAGTAGTAGCCAGGGGCGGACTGAAGCTTTCTTT. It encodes CASSSQGRTEAFF.